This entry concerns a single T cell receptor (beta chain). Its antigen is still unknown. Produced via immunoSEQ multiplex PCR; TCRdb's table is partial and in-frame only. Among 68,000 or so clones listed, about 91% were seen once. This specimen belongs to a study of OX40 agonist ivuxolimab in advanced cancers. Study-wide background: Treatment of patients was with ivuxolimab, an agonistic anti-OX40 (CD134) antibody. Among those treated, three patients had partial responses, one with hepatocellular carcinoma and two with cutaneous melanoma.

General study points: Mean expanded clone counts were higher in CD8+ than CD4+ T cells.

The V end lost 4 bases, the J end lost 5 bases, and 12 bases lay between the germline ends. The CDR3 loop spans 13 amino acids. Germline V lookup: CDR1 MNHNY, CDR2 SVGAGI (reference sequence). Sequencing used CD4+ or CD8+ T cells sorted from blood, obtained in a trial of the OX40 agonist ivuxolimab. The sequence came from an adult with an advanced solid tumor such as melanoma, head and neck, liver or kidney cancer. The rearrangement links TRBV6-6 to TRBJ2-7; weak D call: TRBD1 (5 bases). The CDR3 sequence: CASSSRRAHEQYF. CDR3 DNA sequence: TGTGCCAGCAGTTCGCGCAGGGCGCACGAGCAGTACTTC.